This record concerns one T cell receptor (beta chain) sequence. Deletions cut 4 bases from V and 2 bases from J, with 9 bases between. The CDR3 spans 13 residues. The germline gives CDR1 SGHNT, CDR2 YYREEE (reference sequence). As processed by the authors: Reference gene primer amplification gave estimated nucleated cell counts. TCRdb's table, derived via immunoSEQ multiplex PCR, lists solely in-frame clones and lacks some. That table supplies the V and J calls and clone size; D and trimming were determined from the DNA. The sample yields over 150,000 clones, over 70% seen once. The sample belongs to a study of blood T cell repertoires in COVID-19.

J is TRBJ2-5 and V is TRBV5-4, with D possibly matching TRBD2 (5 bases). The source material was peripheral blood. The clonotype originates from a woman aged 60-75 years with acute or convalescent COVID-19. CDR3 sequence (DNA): TGTGCCAGCAGCCGGGGAAGTCAAGAGACCCAGTACTTC. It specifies CASSRGSQETQYF.